This entry lists 27 T cell receptor beta chains sequenced from one sample in a study of spatial heterogeneity in lung cancer. Stated time point: blood at routine non-recurrence follow-up after resection. TCRdb analysed the 5' RACE reads with MiXCR anew, one entry per CDR3 protein. The sample has about 11,000 distinct CDR3 sequences; around a tenth are singletons. Sequencing was performed on PBMCs, taken at follow-up. These receptors were obtained from a female donor with early-stage non-small cell lung cancer.

This clonotype came up a few times. The CDR3 sequence is CASSLTRYSGANVLTF. In nucleotides, the CDR3 is TGCGCCAGCAGCTTGACCCGATACTCTGGGGCCAACGTCCTGACTTTC. The chain carries TRBV5-1 and TRBJ2-6; D unclear. V was shortened by 1 base and J by 0 bases, with 8 bases between the two germline ends. The V gene's germline CDR1 is SGHRS and CDR2 YFSETQ. The CDR3 is made up of 16 amino acids.

This clonotype appeared many times. The chain joins TRBV12-3 or TRBV12-4 to TRBJ1-6; TRBD1 aligns across 7 bases. With 7 bases clipped from V and 7 bases from J, the junction kept 13 bases outside the gene matches. The CDR3 is 16 amino acids. The CDR3 sequence is CASKLQGSGVNSPLHF. For the CDR3, the DNA is TGTGCCAGCAAGTTACAGGGGAGCGGAGTGAATTCACCCCTCCACTTT.

Many counts were recorded for this clonotype. This CDR3 is CASSQERRAGNTIYF. The DNA for the CDR3 is TGTGCCAGCAGCCAAGAAAGAAGGGCTGGAAACACCATATATTTT. V and J are TRBV14 and TRBJ1-3; no clear D gene. In germline, CDR1 is SGHDN, CDR2 FVKESK. The germline V and J ends were trimmed by 0 bases and 2 bases, with 8 bases remaining between them. This CDR3 comprises 15 residues.

This clonotype was seen a few times. This chain connects TRBV6-5 to TRBJ1-2, with D tentatively TRBD1 (5 bases). Trimming cost V 8 bases and J 1 base, with 11 bases left between them. CDR1 MNHEY and CDR2 SVGAGI come from the germline V gene. This CDR3 contains 13 residues. The CDR3 spells CASFKGRNYGYTF. The DNA for the CDR3 is TGTGCCAGCTTTAAGGGGCGTAACTATGGCTACACCTTC.

In its sample, this clonotype was seen many times. CDR3 loop: CASSRPGLARRGEQYF. DNA of the CDR3: TGTGCCAGCAGCCGGCCGGGACTAGCGAGAAGGGGCGAGCAGTACTTC. This rearrangement joins TRBV12-3 or TRBV12-4 to TRBJ2-7; 10 bases line up with TRBD2. This CDR3 is built from 16 residues. The trim removed 6 bases at V and 6 bases at J, leaving 14 bases unmatched.

This clonotype has a count of ten or more. V gene TRBV28 combines with J gene TRBJ1-2; 7 bases line up with TRBD1. The V gene end was trimmed by 8 bases and the J gene end by 2 bases; junction bases not matched to a gene: 8. The CDR3 loop spans 14 amino acids. The germline CDR1 and CDR2 sequences are MDHEN and SYDVKM. The CDR3 loop reads CASEPGQANYGYTF. The CDR3, as DNA: TGTGCCAGCGAGCCTGGACAGGCAAACTATGGCTACACCTTC.

This clonotype was seen a handful of times. The chain is built from TRBV7-2 and TRBJ2-7, with D tentatively TRBD1 (6 bases). Trimming stripped 5 bases from V and 2 bases from J, with 10 bases between. The CDR3 spans 13 residues. CDR1 is SGHTA, CDR2 FQGNSA, per germline. CDR3 amino acids: CASSRTATYEQYF. DNA for the CDR3: TGTGCCAGCAGCCGGACAGCTACCTACGAGCAGTACTTC.

The chain links TRBV28 to TRBJ2-7; TRBD2 aligns across 10 bases. The germline V gene has CDR1 MDHEN and CDR2 SYDVKM. The CDR3 spans 14 residues. After removal of 4 bases from V and 6 bases from J, the junction contained 6 bases not matched to a gene. The CDR3: CASSSPGLAPEQYF. In nucleotides, the CDR3 is TGTGCCAGCAGTTCACCGGGACTAGCGCCCGAGCAGTACTTC.

In this sample, this clonotype turned up many times. The chain carries TRBV7-9 and TRBJ1-2, with D unclear. This CDR3 comprises 14 residues. Trimming left V 2 bases short and J 4 bases short, with 11 bases between. Germline CDR1 and CDR2: SEHNR and FQNEAQ (reference sequence). The CDR3 sequence is CASSLTELGYGYTF. CDR3 nucleotides: TGTGCCAGCAGCTTAACGGAGTTGGGCTATGGCTACACCTTC.

This clonotype was counted at least ten times. This chain links TRBV6-1 with TRBJ2-3, with TRBD2 identical over 9 bases. V was pared by 8 bases and J by 1 base, with 4 bases of the junction left unmatched. CDR1 is MNHNS and CDR2 is SASEGT in the germline V gene. This CDR3 region has 14 residues. The CDR3 DNA follows: TGTGCCAGCGGGATAGCGGGGGGCACAGATACGCAGTATTTT. As protein: CASGIAGGTDTQYF.

Remarks on this clonotype: A much larger clone sits a single nucleotide away, making a read error possible. J is TRBJ2-3 and V is TRBV27, with TRBD2 matching over 7 bases. V lost 4 bases and J lost 1; bases outside the gene matches: 8. CDR3 length equals 16 residues. Germline V gives CDR1 MNHEY, CDR2 SMNVEV (reference sequence). The CDR3 region is CASSSLRAGGTDTQYF. CDR3 DNA sequence: TGTGCCAGCAGTTCATTACGGGCGGGGGGCACAGATACGCAGTATTTT.

The V call is TRBV5-4, the J call TRBJ2-7; D not resolved. This CDR3 is 15 amino acids long. With 1 base removed from V and 3 bases from J, the gap between germline ends came to 14 bases. Per germline, CDR1 SGHNT and CDR2 YYREEE (reference sequence). In DNA form, the CDR3 reads TGTGCCAGCAGCTTGTCCCTATCTACGGGCTACGAGCAGTACGTC. It is translated as CASSLSLSTGYEQYV.

This clonotype was detected many times. The gene calls are TRBV19 and TRBJ2-1; 8 bases match TRBD1. The V and J ends lost 5 bases and 2 bases, in that order; junction bases with no gene match: 5. Per the germline V gene, CDR1 is LNHDA and CDR2 is SQIVND (reference sequence). The CDR3 runs 15 residues. The CDR3 region has the DNA TGTGCCAGTAGTCGCAGACAGGGGACCTACAATGAGCAGTTCTTC. This encodes CASSRRQGTYNEQFF.

This clonotype was observed many times. The chain carries TRBV7-9 and TRBJ2-1; the D gene is possibly TRBD2 (6 bases). The germline V gene encodes CDR1 SEHNR and CDR2 FQNEAQ (reference sequence). V was pared by 2 bases and J by 6 bases, with 11 bases between. There are 14 residues in the CDR3. The CDR3 loop is CASSLTGTGNEQFF. CDR3 coding DNA: TGTGCCAGCAGCTTAACCGGGACTGGCAATGAGCAGTTCTTC.

The chain combines TRBV15 with TRBJ2-1, with D possibly TRBD2 on 5 matching bases. This CDR3 is 13 amino acids long. Germline V gene lookup returns CDR1 LNHNV and CDR2 YYDKDF (reference sequence). V lost 4 bases, J lost 5 bases, and 9 bases lay in between. DNA of the CDR3: TGTGCCACCAGCATAAGACTAAACAATGAGCAGTTCTTC. Encoded protein: CATSIRLNNEQFF.

This clonotype has a count of ten or more. CDR3 nucleotide sequence: TGTGCCAGCAGCCCCGGGGGGGGACTCCCCACAGATACGCAGTATTTT. It codes for CASSPGGGLPTDTQYF. This chain links TRBV9 with TRBJ2-3, with 8 bases identical to TRBD2. V was clipped by 4 bases and J by 2 bases; unmatched bases: 9. The CDR3 contains 16 residues. Germline CDR1 SGDLS, CDR2 YYNGEE.

By proportion, this clonotype is medium-sized. The junction shows a germline mismatch at one end, possibly a read error. The chain links TRBV20-1 to TRBJ1-4, with unresolved D. This CDR3 contains 13 residues. The germline V gene encodes CDR1 DFQATT and CDR2 SNEGSKA (reference sequence). CDR3 coding DNA: TGCAGTGCTAGAGATGGCTCGGGGAGCAGCTTGATTTTT. This encodes CSARDGSGSSLIF.

This clonotype showed up many times. The rearrangement links TRBV20-1 to TRBJ2-7; 7 positions agree with TRBD2. Germline V lookup: CDR1 DFQATT, CDR2 SNEGSKA (reference sequence). The CDR3 totals 12 residues. V dropped 2 bases and J dropped 4; count of bases not matched to a gene: 2. Here the CDR3 reads CSARLAEYEQYF. The CDR3 nucleotides are TGCAGTGCTAGACTAGCGGAGTACGAGCAGTACTTC.

This clonotype was counted ten times or more. The chain has TRBV27 and TRBJ2-5; TRBD2 agrees at 14 bases. Unmatched junction bases numbered 10, after V lost 5 bases and J lost 5 bases. This CDR3 comprises 17 residues. Germline V gene sequence: CDR1 MNHEY, CDR2 SMNVEV (reference sequence). The CDR3 DNA is TGTGCCAGCAGTGCCCGACTAGCGGGAGGGCCCGGGGAGACCCAGTACTTC. The encoded protein is CASSARLAGGPGETQYF.

This clonotype was seen repeatedly, ten times or more. The V gene is TRBV29-1, the J gene TRBJ2-2, with TRBD2 identical over 7 bases. CDR1 is SQVTM and CDR2 is ANQGSEA in the germline V gene. The CDR3 is 12 residues long. The CDR3 here is CSWRGTTGELFF. CDR3 in DNA: TGCAGTTGGCGGGGGACCACCGGGGAGCTGTTTTTT.

This clonotype was counted a few times. The V call is TRBV9, the J call TRBJ2-7, with TRBD1 matching over 7 bases. J lost 0 bases, V lost 3 bases, and 6 bases had no gene match. CDR1 is SGDLS, CDR2 YYNGEE, per germline. This CDR3 has 15 residues. The CDR3 sequence is CASSETGEPSYEQYF. For the CDR3, the DNA is TGTGCCAGCAGCGAAACAGGGGAGCCCTCCTACGAGCAGTACTTC. The variable domain in full, with the rest retrieved from reference TRBV9 and TRBJ2-7, is DSGVTQTPKHLITATGQRVTLRCSPRSGDLSVYWYQQSLDQGLQFLIQYYNGEERAKGNILERFSAQQFPDLHSELNLSSLELGDSALYFCASSETGEPSYEQYFGPGTRLTVT.

This rearrangement joins TRBV5-1 to TRBJ2-3; unclear D gene. Germline loops: CDR1 SGHRS, CDR2 YFSETQ. The V end lost 0 bases, the J end lost 0 bases, and 11 bases lay between the germline ends. The CDR3 has 16 residues. This CDR3 is CASSLAGRSSTDTQYF. The CDR3 DNA reads as TGCGCCAGCAGCTTGGCCGGACGGTCTAGCACAGATACGCAGTATTTT.

At least ten counts were recorded for this clonotype. J is TRBJ1-1 and V is TRBV28; D gene ambiguous. Per the germline V gene, CDR1 is MDHEN and CDR2 is SYDVKM. This CDR3 spans 14 amino acids. V was shortened by 6 bases and J by 0 bases, with 11 bases between the two germline ends. This CDR3 is CASSLFTLNTEAFF. The CDR3 DNA reads TGTGCCAGCAGCCTTTTCACCTTGAACACTGAAGCTTTCTTT.

There are many counts of this clonotype. The chain employs TRBV20-1 and TRBJ2-1; weak D call: TRBD2 (6 bases). Germline V gene data show CDR1 as DFQATT and CDR2 as SNEGSKA (reference sequence). The CDR3 extends over 14 amino acids. V gave up 3 bases and J gave up 2 bases, with 11 bases separating them. CDR3 DNA sequence: TGCAGTGCTAGTGGGGGGTACGCCTACAATGAGCAGTTCTTC. Its protein is CSASGGYAYNEQFF.

At least ten counts were recorded for this clonotype. The chain's CDR3 is CASSHGRLNQPQHF. The CDR3 DNA follows: TGTGCCAGCAGCCATGGTCGGCTCAATCAGCCCCAGCATTTT. V usage is TRBV16 and J usage is TRBJ1-5; D unclear. V was clipped by 3 bases and J by 3 bases, with 9 bases between them. This CDR3 is built from 14 residues. Germline V CDR1 and CDR2: KGHSY, FQNENV.

This sequence joins TRBV5-1 and TRBJ2-7, with TRBD1 matching over 10 bases. Germline loops: CDR1 SGHRS, CDR2 YFSETQ. The V and J ends lost 2 bases and 5 bases, in that order; junction bases with no gene match: 4. The CDR3 has 14 residues. The CDR3 DNA reads as TGCGCCAGCAGCTTACAGACAGGGGGCAACGAGCAGTACTTC. It translates to CASSLQTGGNEQYF.

This clonotype was seen repeatedly, ten times or more. This chain links TRBV28 with TRBJ1-2; the match to TRBD1 covers 7 bases. This CDR3 contains 13 residues. Trimming at V came to 6 bases and at J to 3 bases, leaving 4 bases not matched to a gene. Germline-derived CDR1 and CDR2 are MDHEN and SYDVKM. The CDR3 is CASSRDRDYGYTF. CDR3 bases: TGTGCCAGCAGCAGAGACAGGGACTATGGCTACACCTTC.